This TCR beta chain was observed in a study of OX40 agonist ivuxolimab in advanced cancers. Describing the broader study: Ivuxolimab, which targeted the costimulatory receptor OX40 (CD134), was an agonistic, fully human IgG2 monoclonal antibody. Intravenous ivuxolimab was administered to patients every 2 weeks at six dose levels: 0.01, 0.1, 0.3, 1.5, 3 and 10 mg/kg. A male proportion of roughly 80% and a mean age of 60 years, ranging from about 23 to 90, were recorded for the dose-escalation cohort. Partial responses were achieved by three dose-escalation patients, of whom one had hepatocellular carcinoma and two had cutaneous melanoma. Of the approximately 50 dose-escalation patients, hepatocellular carcinoma was present in approximately 20, melanoma in around 15, renal cell carcinoma in 9 and head and neck cancer in 9. The paper describes the monotherapy dose-escalation part (N ≈ 50 patients) of the phase I trial of ivuxolimab. Patients were allowed to have had prior anti-PD-1, anti-PD-L1 or anti-CTLA-4 therapy, and 40% of the dose-escalation patients had previously received checkpoint inhibitors. The point of sequencing TCRbeta in the periphery was to test whether ivuxolimab changed TCR sequence diversity and drove clonal T-cell expansion.

Compared with germline, V lacks 1 base and J lacks 10 bases; bases without a gene match: 8. The CDR3, cysteine through phenylalanine, is 14 amino acids long. The retained sequence is limited to the CDR3, 42 bases, with the frame set at the first base. The germline V gene provides CDR1 SGHTA and CDR2 FQGTGA. Overall results and qualifications from the work: In partial responders in the 0.1-3.0 mg/kg groups, normalized peripheral clonal expansion was found to be among the lowest, especially among CD8+ T cells. Low levels of normalized T-cell clonal expansion were also seen in some patients who did not respond. The antigen specificity of the peripheral T cells that underwent clonal expansion was not determined. At doses of 0.1 to 3.0 mg/kg, clonal expansion of both CD4+ and CD8+ blood T cells was observed from baseline to week 6. After ivuxolimab, CD8+ T cells had more expanded clones than CD4+ T cells on average.

This clone occurred a few times. What this receptor recognizes is not known. Base qualities are not at hand, and no much larger clone is one base apart. For sequencing of the TCRbeta CDR3 region, genomic DNA was extracted from the sorted cells. The immunoSEQ Assay was used to sequence the TCRbeta CDR3 regions. The clones in this table, taken by TCRdb from immuneACCESS, are in-frame only. Not every clone is retained; where verified, under half of the shortfall comes from an unresolved V gene, and the cause of the rest is unknown. This sample has tens of thousands of clones in its table, and 80% to 90% of those were observed once. Approximately 0.94% of the sample is in the top ten clones. The trial excluded patients who had a history of autoimmune disease or were on systemic immunosuppression. Peripheral blood for TCR sequencing was collected from all dose cohorts at baseline, on cycle 4 day 1, and on cycle 7 day 1. Samples were obtained from an open-label, multicenter, first-in-human phase I dose-escalation trial of ivuxolimab. Adults with locally advanced or metastatic melanoma, renal cell carcinoma, hepatocellular carcinoma or head and neck squamous cell carcinoma were enrolled in the trial. Before TCR sequencing, CD4+ T cells and CD8+ T cells were sorted from peripheral blood as separate populations.

The sequence came from an adult with an advanced solid tumor such as melanoma, head and neck, liver or kidney cancer. Material: CD4+ or CD8+ T cells sorted from blood, obtained in a trial of the OX40 agonist ivuxolimab. This chain is built from TRBV7-3 and TRBJ2-7, with 9 central nucleotides matching TRBD1. The DNA is as follows: TGTGCCAGCAGCTTAAACACAGGGGGCTCTGTCCAGTACTTC. This is translated as CASSLNTGGSVQYF.